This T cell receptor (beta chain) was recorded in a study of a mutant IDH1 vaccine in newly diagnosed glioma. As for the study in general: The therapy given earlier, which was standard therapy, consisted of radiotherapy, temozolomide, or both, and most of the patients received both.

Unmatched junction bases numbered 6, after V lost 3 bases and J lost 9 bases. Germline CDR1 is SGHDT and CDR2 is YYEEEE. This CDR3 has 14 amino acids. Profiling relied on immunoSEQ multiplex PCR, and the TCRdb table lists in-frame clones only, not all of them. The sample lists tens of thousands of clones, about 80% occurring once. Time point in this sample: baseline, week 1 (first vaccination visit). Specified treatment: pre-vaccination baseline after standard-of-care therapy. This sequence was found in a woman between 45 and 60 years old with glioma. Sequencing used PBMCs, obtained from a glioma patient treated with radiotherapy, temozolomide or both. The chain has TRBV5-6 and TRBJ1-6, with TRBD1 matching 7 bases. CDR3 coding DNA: TGTGCCAGCAGCTCCAGGGGGTCTCGTTCACCCCTCCACTTT. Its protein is CASSSRGSRSPLHF.